This is a list of T cell receptor beta chains from one sample in a study of vaccination effects on CD4 cells after COVID-19. Here immunoSEQ multiplex PCR was the method, and the copy in TCRdb shows in-frame clones only, minus some. The sample lists roughly 59,000 clones; around 78% were seen once. Which antigens these TCRs recognize remains unknown. The starting material was CD4+ T cells from PBMCs cultured with HCoV-OC43 spike peptides, obtained after COVID-19 vaccination. These receptors were taken from a human donor who received a COVID-19 vaccine. The CDR3 runs from the conserved cysteine through the conserved F or W. A D gene is named only where the DNA matches it firmly. Clone size appears in some rows only: once, few, many, or a class for an expanded clone.

abundance: few; d_gene: -; v_gene: TRBV4-1; j_gene: TRBJ1-5; CDR3aa: CASSQDNPGLNQPQHF; CDR3nt: TGCGCCAGCAGCCAAGATAACCCAGGGTTAAATCAGCCCCAGCATTTT
abundance: -; d_gene: -; v_gene: TRBV28; j_gene: TRBJ1-1; CDR3aa: CASSEGSRTEAFF; CDR3nt: TGTGCCAGCAGCGAGGGAAGCAGGACTGAAGCTTTCTTT
abundance: -; d_gene: -; v_gene: TRBV21-1; j_gene: TRBJ1-1; CDR3aa: CASRLIQRPLNTEAFF; CDR3nt: TGTGCCAGCAGACTCATACAGAGACCCCTGAACACTGAAGCTTTCTTT
abundance: -; d_gene: TRBD1; v_gene: TRBV19; j_gene: TRBJ2-2; CDR3aa: CASRTGGNTGELFF; CDR3nt: TGTGCCAGTAGGACAGGGGGCAACACCGGGGAGCTGTTTTTT
abundance: -; d_gene: -; v_gene: TRBV30; j_gene: TRBJ1-1; CDR3aa: CAWIQGGEAFF; CDR3nt: TGTGCCTGGATACAGGGAGGGGAAGCTTTCTTT
abundance: -; d_gene: -; v_gene: TRBV2; j_gene: TRBJ1-4; CDR3aa: CASSDRGWSEKLFF; CDR3nt: TGTGCCAGCAGTGACAGGGGATGGAGTGAAAAACTGTTTTTT
abundance: -; d_gene: TRBD1; v_gene: TRBV29-1; j_gene: TRBJ2-1; CDR3aa: CSVITGTGSDNEQFF; CDR3nt: TGCAGCGTAATAACCGGGACAGGGTCCGACAATGAGCAGTTCTTC
abundance: once; d_gene: -; v_gene: TRBV5-6; j_gene: TRBJ2-3; CDR3aa: CASSLGGGTDTQYF; CDR3nt: TGTGCCAGCAGCTTAGGCGGGGGCACAGATACGCAGTATTTT
abundance: -; d_gene: -; v_gene: TRBV5-1; j_gene: TRBJ1-6; CDR3aa: CASSLGGSSPLHF; CDR3nt: TGCGCCAGCAGCTTGGGGGGAAGCTCACCCCTCCACTTT
abundance: -; d_gene: -; v_gene: TRBV15; j_gene: TRBJ1-2; CDR3aa: CASGRANYGYTF; CDR3nt: TGTGCCAGCGGACGAGCTAACTATGGCTACACCTTC
abundance: -; d_gene: -; v_gene: TRBV6-5; j_gene: TRBJ1-5; CDR3aa: CASSRTRNQPQHF; CDR3nt: TGTGCCAGCAGTAGGACACGCAATCAGCCCCAGCATTTT
abundance: -; d_gene: -; v_gene: TRBV10-3; j_gene: TRBJ2-2; CDR3aa: CASARGADGGELFF; CDR3nt: TGTGCCTCCGCCCGGGGGGCCGATGGCGGGGAGCTGTTTTTT
abundance: few; d_gene: -; v_gene: TRBV12-3/TRBV12-4; j_gene: TRBJ1-2; CDR3aa: CASSHRDVYGYTF; CDR3nt: TGTGCCAGCAGCCATCGGGACGTCTATGGCTACACCTTC
abundance: -; d_gene: -; v_gene: TRBV10-2; j_gene: TRBJ2-3; CDR3aa: CASSLTTDTQYF; CDR3nt: TGCGCCAGCAGCCTAACCACAGATACGCAGTATTTT
abundance: -; d_gene: -; v_gene: TRBV5-1; j_gene: TRBJ2-3; CDR3aa: CASSGGTDTDTQYF; CDR3nt: TGCGCCAGCAGCGGTGGGACCGACACAGATACGCAGTATTTT
abundance: -; d_gene: -; v_gene: TRBV6-2/TRBV6-3; j_gene: TRBJ1-6; CDR3aa: CASSYPGRVYGSPLHF; CDR3nt: TGTGCCAGCAGTTACCCAGGCAGGGTTTATGGTTCACCCCTCCACTTT
abundance: -; d_gene: -; v_gene: TRBV6-5; j_gene: TRBJ2-2; CDR3aa: CASALFSGNTGELFF; CDR3nt: TGTGCCTCAGCTTTATTTTCAGGGAACACCGGGGAGCTGTTTTTT
abundance: -; d_gene: -; v_gene: TRBV6-6; j_gene: TRBJ1-6; CDR3aa: CASSRGLGSTTNNSPLHF; CDR3nt: TGTGCCAGCAGTCGAGGGTTAGGTTCCACAACGAATAATTCACCCCTCCACTTT
abundance: -; d_gene: -; v_gene: TRBV6-5; j_gene: TRBJ1-1; CDR3aa: CAITERQGYGEAFF; CDR3nt: TGTGCCATAACCGAAAGGCAGGGATATGGTGAAGCTTTCTTT
abundance: few; d_gene: -; v_gene: TRBV1; j_gene: TRBJ1-4; CDR3aa: CTSSQEGRLNEKLFF; CDR3nt: TGCACCAGCAGCCAAGAAGGGCGGCTTAATGAAAAACTGTTTTTT
abundance: -; d_gene: -; v_gene: TRBV7-7; j_gene: TRBJ2-3; CDR3aa: CASSLIQGSTDTQYF; CDR3nt: TGTGCCAGCAGCTTAATACAGGGCAGCACAGATACGCAGTATTTT
abundance: few; d_gene: -; v_gene: TRBV19; j_gene: TRBJ2-1; CDR3aa: CASSRQGGNEQFF; CDR3nt: TGTGCCAGTAGTCGGCAGGGGGGGAATGAGCAGTTCTTC
abundance: -; d_gene: -; v_gene: TRBV6-5; j_gene: TRBJ1-1; CDR3aa: CASSWGTTNTEAFF; CDR3nt: TGTGCCAGCAGTTGGGGGACCACCAACACTGAAGCTTTCTTT
abundance: -; d_gene: -; v_gene: TRBV7-2; j_gene: TRBJ2-5; CDR3aa: CASSLAQGQTQYF; CDR3nt: TGTGCCAGCAGCTTAGCTCAAGGTCAGACCCAGTACTTC
abundance: -; d_gene: -; v_gene: TRBV19; j_gene: TRBJ2-3; CDR3aa: CASSKRVGTDTQYF; CDR3nt: TGTGCCAGTAGTAAACGGGTCGGAACAGATACGCAGTATTTT
abundance: -; d_gene: TRBD1; v_gene: TRBV24-1; j_gene: TRBJ1-5; CDR3aa: CATSDPGQGVQPQHF; CDR3nt: TGTGCCACCAGTGATCCGGGACAGGGGGTTCAGCCCCAGCATTTT
abundance: -; d_gene: -; v_gene: TRBV30; j_gene: TRBJ1-1; CDR3aa: CAWSVEGGYTEAFF; CDR3nt: TGTGCCTGGAGTGTAGAGGGAGGGTACACTGAAGCTTTCTTT
abundance: -; d_gene: TRBD1; v_gene: TRBV19; j_gene: TRBJ2-6; CDR3aa: CASSIRQGESGANVLTF; CDR3nt: TGTGCCAGTAGTATCCGACAGGGAGAGTCTGGGGCCAACGTCCTGACTTTC
abundance: -; d_gene: -; v_gene: TRBV9; j_gene: TRBJ2-3; CDR3aa: CASSVIAGTDTQYF; CDR3nt: TGTGCCAGCAGCGTAATAGCGGGCACAGATACGCAGTATTTT
abundance: -; d_gene: -; v_gene: TRBV2; j_gene: TRBJ1-5; CDR3aa: CASSNGQESNQPQHF; CDR3nt: TGTGCCAGCAGCAACGGACAAGAAAGCAATCAGCCCCAGCATTTT
abundance: few; d_gene: -; v_gene: TRBV18; j_gene: TRBJ1-1; CDR3aa: CASSDRNTEAFF; CDR3nt: TGTGCCAGCTCAGACAGGAACACTGAAGCTTTCTTT
abundance: -; d_gene: -; v_gene: TRBV5-1; j_gene: TRBJ2-4; CDR3aa: CASSLGPKNIQYF; CDR3nt: TGCGCCAGCAGCTTAGGCCCAAAAAACATTCAGTACTTC
abundance: -; d_gene: -; v_gene: TRBV6-5; j_gene: TRBJ1-5; CDR3aa: CASKWEVGNQPQHF; CDR3nt: TGTGCCAGCAAGTGGGAAGTAGGCAATCAGCCCCAGCATTTT
abundance: -; d_gene: -; v_gene: TRBV6-1; j_gene: TRBJ2-6; CDR3aa: CASSDPGGTGANVLTF; CDR3nt: TGTGCCAGCAGTGATCCGGGGGGCACTGGGGCCAACGTCCTGACTTTC
abundance: -; d_gene: -; v_gene: TRBV29-1; j_gene: TRBJ2-3; CDR3aa: CSPLIRRPGTDTQYF; CDR3nt: TGCAGCCCTCTAATCCGGCGTCCGGGCACAGATACGCAGTATTTT
abundance: once; d_gene: -; v_gene: TRBV19; j_gene: TRBJ2-1; CDR3aa: CASSIAQAYNEQFF; CDR3nt: TGTGCCAGTAGTATAGCACAGGCCTACAATGAGCAGTTCTTC
abundance: few; d_gene: -; v_gene: TRBV3-1/TRBV3-2; j_gene: TRBJ2-5; CDR3aa: CASSQDIGLASRAGAQYF; CDR3nt: TGTGCCAGCAGCCAAGATATTGGGTTAGCCTCCCGAGCAGGGGCCCAGTACTTC
abundance: once; d_gene: TRBD1; v_gene: TRBV5-1; j_gene: TRBJ1-2; CDR3aa: CASSGGQGDGYTF; CDR3nt: TGCGCCAGCAGCGGAGGACAGGGCGATGGCTACACCTTC
abundance: few; d_gene: TRBD1; v_gene: TRBV10-2; j_gene: TRBJ1-6; CDR3aa: CASRGQGLTYSPLHF; CDR3nt: TGCGCCAGCAGAGGACAGGGCCTAACTTATTCACCCCTCCACTTT
abundance: -; d_gene: -; v_gene: TRBV7-3; j_gene: TRBJ1-1; CDR3aa: CASSARTDDKAFF; CDR3nt: TGTGCCAGCAGCGCCCGGACGGACGATAAAGCTTTCTTT
abundance: -; d_gene: -; v_gene: TRBV29-1; j_gene: TRBJ1-1; CDR3aa: CSVVKGTNTEAFF; CDR3nt: TGCAGCGTTGTAAAGGGTACGAACACTGAAGCTTTCTTT
abundance: -; d_gene: -; v_gene: TRBV7-8; j_gene: TRBJ2-1; CDR3aa: CASSLRWGRNNEQFF; CDR3nt: TGTGCCAGCAGCCTCAGGTGGGGCAGGAACAATGAGCAGTTCTTC
abundance: -; d_gene: -; v_gene: TRBV4-2; j_gene: TRBJ1-6; CDR3aa: CASSQDSGTGSPLHF; CDR3nt: TGTGCCAGCAGCCAAGATTCAGGGACGGGGTCACCCCTCCACTTT
abundance: -; d_gene: TRBD1; v_gene: TRBV6-6; j_gene: TRBJ1-2; CDR3aa: CASSPGAGGRGYTF; CDR3nt: TGTGCCAGCAGCCCTGGGGCAGGGGGCCGGGGCTACACCTTC
abundance: -; d_gene: -; v_gene: TRBV5-1; j_gene: TRBJ2-5; CDR3aa: CASSLGASQETQYF; CDR3nt: TGCGCCAGCAGCTTGGGAGCCTCCCAAGAGACCCAGTACTTC
abundance: few; d_gene: TRBD2; v_gene: TRBV28; j_gene: TRBJ2-6; CDR3aa: CASSFGGKGRGANVLTF; CDR3nt: TGTGCCAGCAGTTTCGGGGGGAAGGGTCGAGGGGCCAACGTCCTGACTTTC
abundance: once; d_gene: -; v_gene: TRBV6-6; j_gene: TRBJ1-5; CDR3aa: CASSYRQYNQPQHF; CDR3nt: TGTGCCAGCAGTTACCGACAGTACAATCAGCCCCAGCATTTT
abundance: once; d_gene: TRBD2; v_gene: TRBV28; j_gene: TRBJ2-1; CDR3aa: CASSLPAGVYNEQFF; CDR3nt: TGTGCCAGCAGTTTACCAGCGGGGGTGTACAATGAGCAGTTCTTC
abundance: -; d_gene: -; v_gene: TRBV6-6; j_gene: TRBJ2-5; CDR3aa: CASRKQGSEETQYF; CDR3nt: TGTGCCAGCAGAAAACAGGGATCCGAAGAGACCCAGTACTTC
abundance: -; d_gene: -; v_gene: TRBV19; j_gene: TRBJ1-4; CDR3aa: CASSVTGSTNEKLFF; CDR3nt: TGTGCCAGTAGTGTGACAGGCTCAACTAATGAAAAACTGTTTTTT
abundance: -; d_gene: TRBD1; v_gene: TRBV5-1; j_gene: TRBJ1-1; CDR3aa: CASSTDRVGANTEAFF; CDR3nt: TGCGCCAGCAGCACGGACAGGGTGGGGGCGAACACTGAAGCTTTCTTT
abundance: -; d_gene: -; v_gene: TRBV7-9; j_gene: TRBJ1-1; CDR3aa: CASSYNRGSAEAFF; CDR3nt: TGTGCCAGCAGCTATAACCGGGGTAGCGCTGAAGCTTTCTTT
abundance: -; d_gene: -; v_gene: TRBV7-8; j_gene: TRBJ1-2; CDR3aa: CASSLIGGQDGYTF; CDR3nt: TGTGCCAGCAGCTTAATCGGGGGGCAGGATGGCTACACCTTC
abundance: -; d_gene: TRBD2; v_gene: TRBV28; j_gene: TRBJ2-3; CDR3aa: CASREAPSGRLSTDTQYF; CDR3nt: TGTGCCAGCAGAGAGGCGCCTAGCGGGCGCCTTAGCACAGATACGCAGTATTTT
abundance: -; d_gene: -; v_gene: TRBV14; j_gene: TRBJ1-1; CDR3aa: CASSQATPLAAFF; CDR3nt: TGTGCCAGCAGCCAAGCTACCCCTCTGGCGGCTTTCTTT
abundance: -; d_gene: -; v_gene: TRBV3-1/TRBV3-2; j_gene: TRBJ1-2; CDR3aa: CASSQDLSGGPRNNYGYTF; CDR3nt: TGTGCCAGCAGCCAAGATCTTTCCGGAGGTCCTCGAAATAACTATGGCTACACCTTC
abundance: -; d_gene: TRBD2; v_gene: TRBV7-2; j_gene: TRBJ2-5; CDR3aa: CASSLGTSGQETQYF; CDR3nt: TGTGCCAGCAGCTTAGGGACTAGCGGCCAAGAGACCCAGTACTTC